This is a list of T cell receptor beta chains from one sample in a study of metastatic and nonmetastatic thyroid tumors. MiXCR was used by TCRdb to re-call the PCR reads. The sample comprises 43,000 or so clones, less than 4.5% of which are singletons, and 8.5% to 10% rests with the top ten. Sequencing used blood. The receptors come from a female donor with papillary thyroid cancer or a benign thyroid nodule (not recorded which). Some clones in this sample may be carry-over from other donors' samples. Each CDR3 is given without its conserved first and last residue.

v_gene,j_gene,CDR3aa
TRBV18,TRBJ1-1,ASSPRLGGTEAF
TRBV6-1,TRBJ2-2,ASSEAAETTGELF
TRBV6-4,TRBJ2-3,ASTGDSTDMQY
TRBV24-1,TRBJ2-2,ATSDPSSPGELF
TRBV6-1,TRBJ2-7,ASSEIEGSGSYEQY
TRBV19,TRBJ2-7,ASSLVGDSLYEQY
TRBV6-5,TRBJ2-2,ASSYSEQGALAGCGTGELF
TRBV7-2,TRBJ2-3,ASSFSGSSTDTQY
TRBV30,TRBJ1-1,AWSRTAGTEAF
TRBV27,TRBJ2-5,ASSRVDQETQY
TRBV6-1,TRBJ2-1,ASSPLARYNEQF
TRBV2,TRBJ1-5,ASSLDSSNNQPQH
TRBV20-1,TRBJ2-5,SAQSPGLAGIGETQY
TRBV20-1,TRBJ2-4,SVPIVAKNIQY
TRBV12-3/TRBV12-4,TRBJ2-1,ASSLGPDRPYNEQF
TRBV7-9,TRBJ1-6,ASSLVWVGSPLH
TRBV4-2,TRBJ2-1,ASRQSAGTSAEQF
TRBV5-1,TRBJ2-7,ASSLGISYEQY
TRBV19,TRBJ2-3,ASSTLRASGSSDTQY
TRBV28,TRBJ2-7,VSSSSSYEQY
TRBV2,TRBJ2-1,ASSTSGSYNEQF
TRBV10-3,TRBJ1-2,AITSDRIRLNYGYT
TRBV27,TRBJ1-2,ASTVTGSGGGYT
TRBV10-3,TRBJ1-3,VISLPTEHLTDSRSGNTIY
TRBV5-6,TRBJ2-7,ASSLLRGSYEQY
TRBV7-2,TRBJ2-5,ASSLFRETQY
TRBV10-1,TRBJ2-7,ASSETNRAEQY
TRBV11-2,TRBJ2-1,ASSFGGGRDNEQF
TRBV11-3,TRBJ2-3,ASSLKGTSRQY
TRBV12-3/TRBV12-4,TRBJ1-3,ASSLGPGNTIY
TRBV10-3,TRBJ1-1,AISARVDTKTEAF
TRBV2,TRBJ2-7,ASSELVAYEQY
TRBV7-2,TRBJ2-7,ASSRDRVREQY
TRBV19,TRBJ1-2,ASSTGEVGGYT
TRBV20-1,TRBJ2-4,SARDYNINIQY
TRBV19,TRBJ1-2,ASSIGGRQYSPYGYT
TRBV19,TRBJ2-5,ASNKRVGETQY
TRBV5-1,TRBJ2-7,ASSLGHSSYEQY
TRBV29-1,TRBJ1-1,SVERGWGSGTEAF
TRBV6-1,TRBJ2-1,ASTEIVDEPL
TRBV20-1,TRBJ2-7,SARGDRIKPYEQY
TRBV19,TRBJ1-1,ASSTKGKNTEAF
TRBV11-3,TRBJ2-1,ASSLAYGREQF
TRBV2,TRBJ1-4,ASSEQGTNEKLF
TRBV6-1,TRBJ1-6,AYHSTSPLH
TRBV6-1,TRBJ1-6,ASTGGSYNSPLH